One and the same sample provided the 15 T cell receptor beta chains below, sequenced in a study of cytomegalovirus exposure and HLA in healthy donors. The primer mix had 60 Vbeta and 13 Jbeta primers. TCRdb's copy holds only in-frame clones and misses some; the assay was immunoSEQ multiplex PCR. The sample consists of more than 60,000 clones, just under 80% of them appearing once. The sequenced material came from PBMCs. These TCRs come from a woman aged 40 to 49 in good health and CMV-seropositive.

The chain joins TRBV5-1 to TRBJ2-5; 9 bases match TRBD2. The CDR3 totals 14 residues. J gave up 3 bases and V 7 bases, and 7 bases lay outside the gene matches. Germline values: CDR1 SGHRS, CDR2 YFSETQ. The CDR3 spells CASCQQRGEETQYF. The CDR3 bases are TGCGCCAGCTGCCAACAGCGGGGGGAAGAGACCCAGTACTTC.

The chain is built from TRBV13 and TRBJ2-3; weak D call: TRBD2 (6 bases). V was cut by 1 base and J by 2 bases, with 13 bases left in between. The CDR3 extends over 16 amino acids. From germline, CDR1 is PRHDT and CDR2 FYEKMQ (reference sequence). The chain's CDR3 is CASSLDAGLHTDTQYF. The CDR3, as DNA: TGTGCCAGCAGCTTAGATGCGGGACTCCACACAGATACGCAGTATTTT. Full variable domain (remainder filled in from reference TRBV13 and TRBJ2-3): AAGVIQSPRHLIKEKRETATLKCYPIPRHDTVYWYQQGPGQDPQFLISFYEKMQSDKGSIPDRFSAQQFSDYHSELNMSSLELGDSALYFCASSLDAGLHTDTQYFGPGTRLTVL.

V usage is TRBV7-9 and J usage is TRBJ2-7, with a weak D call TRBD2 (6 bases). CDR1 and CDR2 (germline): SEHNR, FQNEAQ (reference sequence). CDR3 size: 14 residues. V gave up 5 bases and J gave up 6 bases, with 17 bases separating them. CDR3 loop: CASSRGGGLGEQYF. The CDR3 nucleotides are TGTGCCAGCAGCCGGGGAGGAGGGCTGGGCGAGCAGTACTTC.

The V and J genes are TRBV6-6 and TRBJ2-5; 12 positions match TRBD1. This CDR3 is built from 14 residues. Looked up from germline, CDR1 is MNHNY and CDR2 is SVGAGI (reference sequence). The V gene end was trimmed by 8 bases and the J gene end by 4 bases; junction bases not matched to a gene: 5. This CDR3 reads CASGDRGLSETQYF. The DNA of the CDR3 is TGTGCCAGCGGGGACAGGGGGCTTTCAGAGACCCAGTACTTC.

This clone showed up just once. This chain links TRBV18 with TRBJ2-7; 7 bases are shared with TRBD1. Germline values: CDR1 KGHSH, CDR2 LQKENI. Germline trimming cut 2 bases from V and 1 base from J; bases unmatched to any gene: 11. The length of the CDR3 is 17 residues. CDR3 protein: CASSPASSGTVSYEQYF. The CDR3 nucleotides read TGTGCCAGCTCACCAGCAAGTTCCGGGACAGTATCCTACGAGCAGTACTTC.

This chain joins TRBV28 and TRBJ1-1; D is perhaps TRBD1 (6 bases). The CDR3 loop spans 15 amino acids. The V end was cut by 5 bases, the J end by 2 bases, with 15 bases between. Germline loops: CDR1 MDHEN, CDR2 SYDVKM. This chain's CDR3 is CASSRGAATNTEAFF. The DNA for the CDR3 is TGTGCCAGCAGTCGGGGGGCAGCAACAAACACTGAAGCTTTCTTT.

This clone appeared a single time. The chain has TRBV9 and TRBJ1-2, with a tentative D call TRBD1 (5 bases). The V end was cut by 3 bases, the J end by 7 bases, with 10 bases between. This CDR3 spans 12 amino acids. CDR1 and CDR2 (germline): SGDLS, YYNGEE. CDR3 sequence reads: CASSASGFGYTF. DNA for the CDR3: TGTGCCAGCAGCGCATCAGGGTTTGGCTACACCTTC.

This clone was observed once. CDR3 region: CAWSGQYIGNTIYF. The CDR3 DNA reads TGTGCCTGGAGTGGACAGTATATTGGAAACACCATATATTTT. The chain has TRBV30 and TRBJ1-3, with D perhaps TRBD1 (5 bases). Germline CDR1 GTSNPN, CDR2 SVGIG (reference sequence). Trimming cost V 1 base and J 3 bases, with 10 bases left between them. The CDR3 is 14 amino acids.

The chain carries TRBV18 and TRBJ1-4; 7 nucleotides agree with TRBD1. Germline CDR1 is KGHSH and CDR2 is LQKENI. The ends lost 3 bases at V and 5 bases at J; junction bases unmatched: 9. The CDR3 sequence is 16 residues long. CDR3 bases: TGTGCCAGCTCACCTCCGATGGGACAGCGAAATGAAAAACTGTTTTTT. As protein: CASSPPMGQRNEKLFF.

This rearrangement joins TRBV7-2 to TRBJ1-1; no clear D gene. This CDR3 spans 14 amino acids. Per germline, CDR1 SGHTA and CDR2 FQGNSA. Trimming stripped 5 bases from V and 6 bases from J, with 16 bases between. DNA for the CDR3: TGTGCCAGCAGCCCCGATTTCGGGGTCGCTGAAGCTTTCTTT. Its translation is CASSPDFGVAEAFF.

This CDR3 reads CASSVVGAYGYTF. CDR3 DNA: TGTGCCAGCAGCGTAGTCGGAGCGTATGGCTACACCTTC. The chain links TRBV9 to TRBJ1-2, with D hard to call. V lost 0 bases and J lost 5, with 8 bases in between. Germline lookup yields CDR1 SGDLS and CDR2 YYNGEE. The CDR3 contains 13 residues.

The CDR3 sequence: CASSQLGRTNEKLFF. The CDR3 coding sequence is TGTGCCAGCAGCCAACTTGGGAGGACTAATGAAAAACTGTTTTTT. This chain connects TRBV14 to TRBJ1-4; no firm D call. The V and J ends lost 2 bases and 2 bases respectively, with 9 bases between them. The CDR3 loop spans 15 amino acids. The germline V gene encodes CDR1 SGHDN and CDR2 FVKESK.

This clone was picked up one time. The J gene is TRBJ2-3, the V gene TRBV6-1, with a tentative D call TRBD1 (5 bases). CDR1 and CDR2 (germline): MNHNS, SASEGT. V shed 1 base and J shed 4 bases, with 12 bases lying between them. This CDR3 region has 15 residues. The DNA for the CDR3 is TGTGCCAGCAGTGAAGTGGGAAGGGGCGCAGATACGCAGTATTTT. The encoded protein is CASSEVGRGADTQYF.

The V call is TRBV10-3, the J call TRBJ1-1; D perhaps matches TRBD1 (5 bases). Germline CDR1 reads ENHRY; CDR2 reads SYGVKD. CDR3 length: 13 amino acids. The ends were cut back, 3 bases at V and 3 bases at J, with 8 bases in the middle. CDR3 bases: TGTGCCATCAGTGAAGGGGTAGACACTGAAGCTTTCTTT. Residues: CAISEGVDTEAFF.

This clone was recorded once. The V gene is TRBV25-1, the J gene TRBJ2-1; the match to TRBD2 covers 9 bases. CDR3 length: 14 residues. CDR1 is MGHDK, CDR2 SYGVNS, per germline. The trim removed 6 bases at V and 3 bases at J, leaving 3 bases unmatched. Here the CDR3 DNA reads TGTGCCAGCAGCTTGACTAGCGGCTACAATGAGCAGTTCTTC. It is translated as CASSLTSGYNEQFF.